Below, 8 T cell receptor beta chains from the same sample are listed, as sequenced in a study of PD-1 blockade in classical Hodgkin lymphoma. The protocol was immunoSEQ multiplex PCR, while the TCRdb copy is restricted to in-frame clones and leaves out a portion. The profile shows approximately 160,000 clones, 78% of them singletons. Each patient experienced a relapse that followed autologous stem cell transplantation, and brentuximab vedotin exposure varied. Sequencing used peripheral blood mononuclear cells (PBMCs), obtained before the second cycle of nivolumab. The receptors shown here come from a human donor with classical Hodgkin lymphoma.

The rearrangement uses TRBV5-1 and TRBJ2-4, with 11 bases aligning to TRBD2. The length of the CDR3 is 14 residues. V gave up 4 bases and J gave up 8 bases; unmatched junction bases: 5. Germline CDR1 is SGHRS and CDR2 is YFSETQ. The CDR3 DNA is TGCGCCAGCAGCCAAGGGACTAGCGGAGACATTCAGTACTTC. This encodes CASSQGTSGDIQYF.

The gene calls are TRBV4-2 and TRBJ2-5, with a tentative D call TRBD1 (6 bases). Per germline, CDR1 LGHNA and CDR2 YNFKEQ. V shed 1 base and J shed 4 bases, with 13 bases lying between them. The CDR3 has 15 amino acids. The CDR3 DNA follows: TGTGCCAGCAGCCAAGGGGATCAGGGGATAGAGACCCAGTACTTC. Amino acids: CASSQGDQGIETQYF.

The chain employs TRBV6-5 and TRBJ1-2; maybe TRBD1 (5 bases). The CDR3 contains 13 residues. Trimming shortened V by 5 bases and J by 0 bases, and 7 bases separated the two germline ends. The V gene's germline CDR1 is MNHEY and CDR2 SVGAGI. The CDR3 DNA sequence: TGTGCCAGCAGTGAGGGACCTAACTATGGCTACACCTTC. Protein: CASSEGPNYGYTF.

The chain is built from TRBV10-3 and TRBJ2-1; 8 bases match TRBD1. J gave up 14 bases and V 2 bases, and 8 bases lay outside the gene matches. This CDR3 has 13 amino acids. The germline V gene has CDR1 ENHRY and CDR2 SYGVKD. The CDR3 DNA follows: TGTGCCATCAGTGAGAACGACAGGGGCAAGGAGTTCTTC. Translating it yields CAISENDRGKEFF.

V is TRBV6-6 and J is TRBJ2-7; D unresolved. The V end lost 4 bases, the J end lost 0 bases, and 7 bases lay between the germline ends. Germline CDR1 and CDR2: MNHNY and SVGAGI (reference sequence). This CDR3 is built from 13 residues. This chain's CDR3 is CASSWRHSYEQYF. The CDR3 region has the DNA TGTGCCAGCAGTTGGCGTCACTCCTACGAGCAGTACTTC.

The rearrangement links TRBV18 to TRBJ1-1; D remains unclear. V lost 4 bases to trimming and J lost 11 bases, with 5 bases between them. This CDR3 is built from 9 residues. Germline loops: CDR1 KGHSH, CDR2 LQKENI. DNA of the CDR3: TGTGCCAGCTCACGGCCGGCTTTCTTT. The encoded protein is CASSRPAFF.

V usage is TRBV9 and J usage is TRBJ2-7; no firm D call. Trimming stripped 2 bases from V and 3 bases from J, with 9 bases between. CDR3 length: 13 residues. Germline V lookup: CDR1 SGDLS, CDR2 YYNGEE. CDR3 sequence: CASSVGGYYEQYF. The CDR3 coding sequence is TGTGCCAGCAGCGTTGGCGGATACTACGAGCAGTACTTC.

The rearrangement links TRBV5-1 to TRBJ1-5, with no clear D. V was shortened by 0 bases and J by 4 bases, with 5 bases between the two germline ends. The germline gives CDR1 SGHRS, CDR2 YFSETQ. The CDR3 spans 13 residues. CDR3 nucleotide sequence: TGCGCCAGCAGCTTGGATCTAAATCAGCCCCAGCATTTT. This translates into CASSLDLNQPQHF.